These 10 T cell receptor beta chains were sequenced from one sample in a study of Tregs in tolerant kidney transplant recipients. Sequencing was performed with immunoSEQ multiplex PCR; in TCRdb, only in-frame clones are kept and a portion is missing. The sample shows more than 15,000 clones, over 85% of them seen only once. The sample taken for sequencing was CD8+ T cells from blood. All receptors come from a human donor in good health.

This clone was observed once. V is TRBV14 and J is TRBJ2-7; TRBD2 might be the D (5 bases). V was shortened by 1 base and J by 2 bases, with 9 bases between the two germline ends. From germline, CDR1 is SGHDN and CDR2 FVKESK. The CDR3 runs to 14 residues. CDR3 amino acids: CASSQGGLTYEQYF. The CDR3 bases are TGTGCCAGCAGCCAAGGAGGGTTAACCTACGAGCAGTACTTC.

The chain carries TRBV4-3 and TRBJ2-5; D is undetermined. V dropped 1 base and J dropped 5 bases, with 23 bases sitting between them. CDR3 length equals 18 residues. Per germline, CDR1 LGHNA and CDR2 YSLEER. The CDR3 protein is CASSQVARLAAVGETQYF. The CDR3 region has the DNA TGCGCCAGCAGCCAAGTGGCTCGCTTGGCCGCGGTAGGGGAGACCCAGTACTTC.

The chain joins TRBV11-2 to TRBJ2-7; D tentatively reads TRBD1 or TRBD2 (5 bases each). In germline, CDR1 is SGHAT, CDR2 FQNNGV. V dropped 6 bases and J dropped 0 bases, with 9 bases sitting between them. The CDR3 runs 13 residues. The CDR3: CASSVGASYEQYF. CDR3 DNA: TGTGCCAGCAGTGTCGGGGCCTCCTACGAGCAGTACTTC.

The gene calls are TRBV19 and TRBJ2-1, with D perhaps TRBD1 or TRBD2 (6 bases each). Deletions cut 4 bases from V and 15 bases from J, with 16 bases between. The CDR3 length is 12 residues. Looked up from germline, CDR1 is LNHDA and CDR2 is SQIVND (reference sequence). This CDR3 reads CASSTSVGGLFF. DNA for the CDR3: TGTGCCAGTAGTACCAGCGTGGGGGGCCTGTTCTTC.

This clone was seen a handful of times. This chain links TRBV7-3 with TRBJ1-1; no reliable D call. Germline values: CDR1 SGHTA, CDR2 FQGTGA. This CDR3 is 15 amino acids long. V gave up 7 bases and J gave up 8 bases, with 23 bases separating them. The CDR3 nucleotides read TGTGCCAGCACCCTTTATGGGGTCGCAGCTGCCGAAGCTTTCTTT. Translated: CASTLYGVAAAEAFF.

This clone was recorded only once. The chain recombines TRBV30 with TRBJ2-1, with 8 bases lining up with TRBD2. After removal of 2 bases from V and 7 bases from J, the junction contained 10 bases not matched to a gene. Germline CDR1 reads GTSNPN; CDR2 reads SVGIG (reference sequence). This CDR3 comprises 15 residues. The CDR3, as DNA: TGTGCCTGGAGTACAACTAGCGGAGGATGGAATGAGCAGTTCTTC. Encoded protein: CAWSTTSGGWNEQFF.

This clone was counted between two and nine times. This chain links TRBV7-9 with TRBJ1-1; D uncertain. Germline-derived CDR1 and CDR2 are SEHNR and FQNEAQ (reference sequence). Trimming left V 1 base short and J 5 bases short, with 5 bases between. The CDR3 contains 12 residues. CDR3 DNA sequence: TGTGCCAGCAGCTTAGGGAGTACTGAAGCTTTCTTT. Its translation is CASSLGSTEAFF.

The chain joins TRBV13 to TRBJ2-2, with D tentatively TRBD2 (6 bases). The germline V and J ends were trimmed by 2 bases and 0 bases, with 13 bases remaining between them. The CDR3 spans 17 residues. Germline CDR1 is PRHDT and CDR2 is FYEKMQ (reference sequence). This chain's CDR3 is CASSLIMAGSNTGELFF. The CDR3 DNA reads as TGTGCCAGCAGCTTAATTATGGCGGGGTCGAACACCGGGGAGCTGTTTTTT.

The gene calls are TRBV7-9 and TRBJ1-2, with TRBD1 as a possible D gene (5 bases). Trimming took 4 bases from V and 8 from J, leaving 14 bases between them. Germline-derived CDR1 and CDR2 are SEHNR and FQNEAQ (reference sequence). There are 13 residues in the CDR3. CDR3 in DNA: TGTGCCAGCAGCTACGCAGGGACGGACGGCTACACCTTC. Translated, it gives CASSYAGTDGYTF.

This clone appeared once. The chain joins TRBV6-4 to TRBJ1-2; D perhaps matches TRBD1 (5 bases). The CDR3 consists of 12 residues. Germline V gives CDR1 MRHNA, CDR2 SNTAGT. Trimming removed 3 bases at V and 8 bases at J, with 10 bases between. CDR3 region: CASSETGGGYTF. DNA for the CDR3: TGTGCCAGCAGTGAAACGGGGGGAGGCTACACCTTC.